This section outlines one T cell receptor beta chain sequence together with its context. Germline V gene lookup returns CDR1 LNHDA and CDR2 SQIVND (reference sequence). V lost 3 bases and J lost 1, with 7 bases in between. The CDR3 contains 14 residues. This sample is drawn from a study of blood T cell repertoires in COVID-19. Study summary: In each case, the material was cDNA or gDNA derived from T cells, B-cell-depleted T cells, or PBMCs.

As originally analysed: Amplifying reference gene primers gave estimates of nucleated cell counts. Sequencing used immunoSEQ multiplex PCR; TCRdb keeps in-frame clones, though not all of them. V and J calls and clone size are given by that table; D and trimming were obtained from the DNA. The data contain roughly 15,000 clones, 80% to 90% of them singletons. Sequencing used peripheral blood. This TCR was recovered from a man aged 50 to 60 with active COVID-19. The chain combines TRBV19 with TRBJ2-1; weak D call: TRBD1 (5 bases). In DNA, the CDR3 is TGTGCCAGTAGTATCAGGGTGTCCTACAATGAGCAGTTCTTC. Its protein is CASSIRVSYNEQFF. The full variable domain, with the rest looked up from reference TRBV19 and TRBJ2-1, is DGGITQSPKYLFRKEGQNVTLSCEQNLNHDAMYWYRQDPGQGLRLIYYSQIVNDFQKGDIAEGYSVSREKKESFPLTVTSAQKNPTAFYLCASSIRVSYNEQFFGPGTRLTVL.